This TCR beta chain is from a study of CD8+ T cells in alopecia areata. Whole-study context: Treated patients took oral tofacitinib at 5 to 10 mg twice daily. Notes on the study in general: Higher clonality and more expanded CD8+ clones appeared in lesional than normal scalp.

On this clone: Its specificity is unknown.

This CDR3 region has 18 residues. Germline assignment: CDR1 SGHTA and CDR2 FQGNSA. J lost 5 bases, V lost 4 bases, and 15 bases had no gene match. Collected material from alopecia areata patients comprised lesional scalp punch biopsies and peripheral blood. RNA extraction and reverse transcription yielded cDNA as sequencing template. Assay: immunoSEQ multiplex PCR; the TCRdb copy retains only in-frame clones and omits some. In the table there are approximately 140,000 clones, 87% of which are singletons. The sequence was collected from a human donor with alopecia areata. The chain employs TRBV7-2 and TRBJ2-7, with 12 bases aligning to TRBD2. Sequenced material: CD8+ T cells sorted from blood, taken at week 0. This CDR3 is CASSSRRLAGVWDHEQYF. The CDR3 bases are TGTGCCAGCAGCTCCAGGCGACTAGCGGGAGTGTGGGACCACGAGCAGTACTTC.